The T cell receptor (beta chain) under discussion was sequenced for a study of T cell repertoires in urothelial bladder cancer (dated 2019 in TCRdb). About the study as a whole: Clinical stages of the roughly 12 resected lesions were three cT0, three cTa, three cT1 and three cT2 or greater. In the study, clonality of the TCR repertoire in bladder tumors was compared against clonality in benign bladder inflammation. A total of some eleven patients who had bladder lesions and were undergoing transurethral resection were prospectively identified. Over 9 resected bladder lesions were studied, comprising urothelial carcinoma (UC+) and benign (UC-) specimens.

The TCR beta chain CDR3 region was sequenced with the immunoSEQ assay. Under the source paper's analysis protocol: For each specimen, T-cell fraction, clonal dominance and maximum TCR clone frequency were calculated. TCRdb took this table from immuneACCESS and kept in-frame rearrangements with V and J called. Such tables lack part of the clones; where checked against another copy, unresolved V genes explain under half of the gap, and the rest is unexplained. The DNA was the basis for D and trimming; V, J and clone size are from that table. The sample table contains some 11,000 clones; only one count was recorded for under 70% of them. The ten top clones hold 5.5% to 8% of the sample. Specimens classed as benign (UC-) were resected bladder lesions that contained no urothelial carcinoma. Bladder lesion specimens were collected at transurethral resection and stored at -80C. From bladder specimens obtained at transurethral resection, DNA was extracted.

The germline V gene encodes CDR1 SGHDT and CDR2 YYEEEE. Cut back by 4 bases and 3 bases, the V and J ends lie 11 bases apart. From its cysteine to its phenylalanine, the CDR3 spans 13 amino acids. Kept here is only the CDR3 DNA, which spans 39 bases and is read in frame from base 1. General findings and caveats noted by the study authors: Median tumor infiltrating lymphocyte percentage was less than 2.5% in carcinoma specimens and 12% in benign specimens. Urothelial carcinoma specimens had a median of about 6,000 T cells, fewer than the median of roughly 25,000 seen in benign specimens. In carcinoma specimens, one T-cell clone made up as much as 17% of infiltrating lymphocytes, versus approximately 1.9% in benign specimens.

Based on its abundance in the sample, this clone is medium-sized (0.01 to 0.1%). It has no known antigen specificity. Base qualities are not at hand, and no much larger clone is one base apart. Material for sequencing was tumor-infiltrating cells from bladder cancer. The V and J genes are TRBV5-6 and TRBJ2-7; matching of 6 bases hints at TRBD2 as the D gene. The receptor was derived from a human donor with a benign inflammatory bladder lesion. The encoded CDR3 is CASSESGLYEQYF. The DNA sequence is as follows: TGTGCCAGCAGCGAAAGCGGGCTCTACGAGCAGTACTTC.